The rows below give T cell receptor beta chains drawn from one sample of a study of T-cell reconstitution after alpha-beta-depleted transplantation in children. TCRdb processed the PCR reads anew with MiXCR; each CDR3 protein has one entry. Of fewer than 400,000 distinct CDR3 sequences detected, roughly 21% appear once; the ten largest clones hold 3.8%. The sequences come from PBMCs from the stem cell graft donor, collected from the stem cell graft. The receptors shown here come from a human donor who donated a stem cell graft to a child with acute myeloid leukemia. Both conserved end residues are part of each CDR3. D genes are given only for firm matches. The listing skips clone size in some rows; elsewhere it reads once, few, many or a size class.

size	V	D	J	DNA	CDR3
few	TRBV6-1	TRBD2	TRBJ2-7	TGTGCCAGCAGCCACGAAGCGGGGGGTTTTTACGAGCAGTACTTC	CASSHEAGGFYEQYF
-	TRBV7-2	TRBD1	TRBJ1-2	TGTGCCAGCAGCCCCGGTGACAGGGTTTTTGGCTACACCTTC	CASSPGDRVFGYTF
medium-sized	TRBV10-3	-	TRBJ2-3	TGTGCCATCAGCCAAGCGGAGCACACAGATACGCAGTATTTT	CAISQAEHTDTQYF
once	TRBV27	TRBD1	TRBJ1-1	TGTGCCAGCAGTTCGAAAACGACAGGGGGCTTTCTTCTCTTTAACACTGAAGCTTTCTTT	CASSSKTTGGFLLFNTEAFF
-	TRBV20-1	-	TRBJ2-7	TGCAGTGCTAGAAACCCAGGGTTGGTCGAGCAGTACTTC	CSARNPGLVEQYF
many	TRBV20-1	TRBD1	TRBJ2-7	TGCAGTGCTTCAAGACAGGGTTGGGCCTACGAGCAGTACTTC	CSASRQGWAYEQYF
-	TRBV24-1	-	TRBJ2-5	TGTGCCACCAGTGATTCGCAAGGTCGGGGAAAAGAGACCCAGTACTTC	CATSDSQGRGKETQYF
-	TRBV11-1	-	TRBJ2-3	TGTGCCAGCAGCCTGGGCCTCGGCATAGATACGCAGTATTTT	CASSLGLGIDTQYF
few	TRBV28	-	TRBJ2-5	TGTGCCAGCAATCTGTCAGGAATGGGGAAAGAGACCCAGTACTTC	CASNLSGMGKETQYF
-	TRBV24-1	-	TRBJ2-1	TGTGCCACCAGTGATTCCCTCGGTGGACCATTCTACAATGAGCAGTTCTTC	CATSDSLGGPFYNEQFF
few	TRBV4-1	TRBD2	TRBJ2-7	TGCGCCAGCAGCAGTGCAACTATCGGGACTAGCGACCTCTACGAGCAGTACTTC	CASSSATIGTSDLYEQYF
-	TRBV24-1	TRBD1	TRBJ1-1	TGTGCCACCAGTGATTCGGACAGGCCTAACACTGAAGCTTTCTTT	CATSDSDRPNTEAFF
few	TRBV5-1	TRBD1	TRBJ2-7	TGCGCCAGCACGGTACAGGGGTCCTCCTACGAGCAGTACTTC	CASTVQGSSYEQYF
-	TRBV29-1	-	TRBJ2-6	TGCAGCGTCACAGGTCTAAGTTCCTTTGGGGCCAACGTCCTGACTTTC	CSVTGLSSFGANVLTF
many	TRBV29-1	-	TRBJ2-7	TGCAGCGGAATGACTATCTCCTACGAGCAGTACTTC	CSGMTISYEQYF
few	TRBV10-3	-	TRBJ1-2	TGTGCCATCAGTGATCCCCCCATTTACACCTTC	CAISDPPIYTF
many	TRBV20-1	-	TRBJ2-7	TGCAGTGCTAGACCCCCGGCGTGGACCTACGAGCAGTACTTC	CSARPPAWTYEQYF
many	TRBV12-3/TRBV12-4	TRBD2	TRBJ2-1	TGTGCCAGCAGTCTAGCGGGAGGGGGCAATGAGCAGTTCTTC	CASSLAGGGNEQFF
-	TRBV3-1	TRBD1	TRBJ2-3	TGTGCCTGCAGCTCCGGGACAGGGTGGACAGATACGCAGTATTTT	CACSSGTGWTDTQYF
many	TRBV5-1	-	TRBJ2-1	TGCGCCAGCAGCTTGGGGTTTGGAGGGGACAAGAGCTCCTACAATGAGCAGTTCTTC	CASSLGFGGDKSSYNEQFF
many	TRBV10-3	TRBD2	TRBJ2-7	TGTGCCATCAGTCTAGCGGGAGATTCCTACGAGCAGTACTTC	CAISLAGDSYEQYF
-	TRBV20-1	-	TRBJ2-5	TGCAGTGCTAGAGCCGGGACCAAAAAAGAGACCCAGTACTTC	CSARAGTKKETQYF
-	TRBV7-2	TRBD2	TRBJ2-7	TGTGCCAGCAGCTCTAGCGGGGGTTACGAGCAGTACTTC	CASSSSGGYEQYF
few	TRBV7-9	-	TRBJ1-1	TGTGCCAGCAGCGCCCAGTGGGGGAACACTGAAGCTTTCTTT	CASSAQWGNTEAFF
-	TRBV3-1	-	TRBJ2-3	TGTGCCAGCAGCCAAGTTCCGGGACAACGTGGGACTGAGGCTCCAGATACGCAGTATTTT	CASSQVPGQRGTEAPDTQYF
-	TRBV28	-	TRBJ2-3	TGTGCCAGCAGTTTATTAGCAGACCGCACAGATACGCAGTATTTT	CASSLLADRTDTQYF
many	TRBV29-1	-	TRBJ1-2	TGCAGCGTTGAAGGGGCGGGTGGCTACACCTTC	CSVEGAGGYTF
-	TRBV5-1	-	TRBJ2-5	TGCGCCAGCAGCGTCGTCGGGGACCAAGAGACCCAGTACTTC	CASSVVGDQETQYF
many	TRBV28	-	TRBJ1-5	TGTGCCAGCAGTTTATGGTCCAGGTGGCATCAGCCCCAGCATTTT	CASSLWSRWHQPQHF
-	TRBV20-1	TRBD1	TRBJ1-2	TGCAGTGCTAGAACGGGACAGGGAGGAGATGGCTACACCTTC	CSARTGQGGDGYTF
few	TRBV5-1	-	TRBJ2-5	TGCGCCAGCAGCTACGTAATCCTTAGCGATGAGACCCAGTACTTC	CASSYVILSDETQYF
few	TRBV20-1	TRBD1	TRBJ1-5	TGCAGTGCTAGAAAGGCGAATACAGGGGGCGATCAGCCCCAGCATTTT	CSARKANTGGDQPQHF
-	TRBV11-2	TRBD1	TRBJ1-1	TGTGCCAGCAGCTTCACAGGGGTGAACACTGAAGCTTTCTTT	CASSFTGVNTEAFF
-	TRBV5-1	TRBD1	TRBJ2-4	TGCGCCAGCAGCTTGATGACAGGGGACCTACTAGCCAAAAACATTCAGTACTTC	CASSLMTGDLLAKNIQYF
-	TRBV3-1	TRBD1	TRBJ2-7	TGTGCCAGCAGCCTCGTCGGACAGGAATTCGAGCAGTACTTC	CASSLVGQEFEQYF
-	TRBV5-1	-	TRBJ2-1	TGCGCCAGCAGCCATGACCAGCTAGAGAATGAGCAGTTCTTC	CASSHDQLENEQFF
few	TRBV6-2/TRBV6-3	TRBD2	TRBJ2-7	TGTGCCAGCAGCCTTAGCGGGGGAAGTCGCTACGAGCAGTACTTC	CASSLSGGSRYEQYF
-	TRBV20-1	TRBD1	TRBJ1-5	TGCAGTGCTAGAGATAGGGTCAGGGGGATCAATCAGCCCCAGCATTTT	CSARDRVRGINQPQHF
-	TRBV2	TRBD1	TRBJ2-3	TGTGCCAGCAACAGGGGCAGGAGCACAGATACGCAGTATTTT	CASNRGRSTDTQYF
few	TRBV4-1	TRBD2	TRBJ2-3	TGCGCCAGCAGCCTCCGGACTAGCGGGAGCGATACGCAGTATTTT	CASSLRTSGSDTQYF
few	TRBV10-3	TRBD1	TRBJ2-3	TGTGCCATCAGTGTCGGGACAGCCTCCACAGATACGCAGTATTTT	CAISVGTASTDTQYF
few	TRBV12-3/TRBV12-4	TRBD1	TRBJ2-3	TGTGCCAGCAGTCAAATCGGGACAGGGGTGGATACGCAGTATTTT	CASSQIGTGVDTQYF
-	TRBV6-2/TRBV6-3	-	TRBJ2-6	TGTGCCAGCACCCGGTTGGGAACTGGGGCCAACGTCCTGACTTTC	CASTRLGTGANVLTF
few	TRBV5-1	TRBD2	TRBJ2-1	TGCGCCAGCAGTCCCCAGCGGGAGAAAGGGATTAATGAGCAGTTCTTC	CASSPQREKGINEQFF
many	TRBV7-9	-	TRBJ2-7	TGTGCCAGCAGCTTAGATCAGGGACCAGGGTACTACGAGCAGTACTTC	CASSLDQGPGYYEQYF
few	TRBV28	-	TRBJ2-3	TGTGCCAGCAGTTCGCCGGGGTGGGCAGATACGCAGTATTTT	CASSSPGWADTQYF
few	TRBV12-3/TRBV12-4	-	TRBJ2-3	TGTGCCAGCAACCGAGCGGGCCCGTCCACAGATACGCAGTATTTT	CASNRAGPSTDTQYF
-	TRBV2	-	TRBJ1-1	TGTGCCAGCAGGGCTCAAGGGGGAAGAACTGAAGCTTTCTTT	CASRAQGGRTEAFF
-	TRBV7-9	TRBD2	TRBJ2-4	TGTGCCAGCAGCTTATACGGGACTAGCGGGTCGAAAAACATTCAGTACTTC	CASSLYGTSGSKNIQYF
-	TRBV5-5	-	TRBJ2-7	TGTGCCAGCAGCCGACAGGCCTGGGACGAGCAGTACTTC	CASSRQAWDEQYF
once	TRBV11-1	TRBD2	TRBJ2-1	TGTGCCAGCAGCCGAACATTTTCCCGAGCAGCGGGGGGCTCCTACAATGAGCAGTTCTTC	CASSRTFSRAAGGSYNEQFF